The entry that follows covers one TCR beta chain sequence. Its antigen is not identified. The V and J ends lost 2 bases and 5 bases respectively, with 10 bases between them. The CDR3 has 13 amino acids. CDR1 is SGHAT, CDR2 FQNNGV, per germline. The data derive from a study of T cell responses to AZD1222 COVID-19 vaccine. Study findings and constraints: Clonal diversity was possibly underestimated; the donors were predominantly white British and more often female. Only five or six AZD1222 recipients were seropositive at baseline.

TCRdb keeps only in-frame clones here, not all; method: immunoSEQ multiplex PCR. The sample has more than 140,000 clones; around 89% are singletons. The sample here was peripheral blood, taken on day 0 of AZD1222 vaccination. The source of this sequence is an adult in good health. The V and J genes are TRBV11-2 and TRBJ2-7; tentative D call: TRBD2 (7 bases). The CDR3 sequence is CASSLRGGDEQYF. CDR3 DNA sequence: TGTGCCAGCAGCTTAAGAGGGGGGGACGAGCAGTACTTC. The full variable domain, with the rest looked up from reference TRBV11-2 and TRBJ2-7, is EAGVAQSPRYKIIEKRQSVAFWCNPISGHATLYWYQQILGQGPKLLIQFQNNGVVDDSQLPKDRFSAERLKGVDSTLKIQPAKLEDSAVYLCASSLRGGDEQYFGPGTRLTVT.